This T cell receptor beta chain originates from a study of CD8 T cells in Susac syndrome. CDR3 length: 10 residues. The V end lost 7 bases, the J end lost 8 bases, and 11 bases lay between the germline ends. The germline V gene has CDR1 SQVTM and CDR2 ANQGSEA. TCR beta was sequenced from blood CD8+ and CD4+ T cells. The control group consisted of healthy donors matched for age and sex. Roughly 0.5 to 1 ug RNA was reverse transcribed with random hexamers. MiXCR, applied by TCRdb to the immunoSEQ multiplex PCR reads, yields one record per CDR3 protein. Here the sample spans approximately 150,000 distinct CDR3 sequences, approximately 90% being singletons.

The sequenced material came from CD4+ T cells from PBMCs. This chain joins TRBV29-1 and TRBJ1-1, with TRBD1 as a possible D gene (5 bases). The receptor comes from a human donor in good health. The DNA for the CDR3 is TGCAGCGCCGGGACGGGAGAAGCTTTCTTT. Translation gives CSAGTGEAFF.